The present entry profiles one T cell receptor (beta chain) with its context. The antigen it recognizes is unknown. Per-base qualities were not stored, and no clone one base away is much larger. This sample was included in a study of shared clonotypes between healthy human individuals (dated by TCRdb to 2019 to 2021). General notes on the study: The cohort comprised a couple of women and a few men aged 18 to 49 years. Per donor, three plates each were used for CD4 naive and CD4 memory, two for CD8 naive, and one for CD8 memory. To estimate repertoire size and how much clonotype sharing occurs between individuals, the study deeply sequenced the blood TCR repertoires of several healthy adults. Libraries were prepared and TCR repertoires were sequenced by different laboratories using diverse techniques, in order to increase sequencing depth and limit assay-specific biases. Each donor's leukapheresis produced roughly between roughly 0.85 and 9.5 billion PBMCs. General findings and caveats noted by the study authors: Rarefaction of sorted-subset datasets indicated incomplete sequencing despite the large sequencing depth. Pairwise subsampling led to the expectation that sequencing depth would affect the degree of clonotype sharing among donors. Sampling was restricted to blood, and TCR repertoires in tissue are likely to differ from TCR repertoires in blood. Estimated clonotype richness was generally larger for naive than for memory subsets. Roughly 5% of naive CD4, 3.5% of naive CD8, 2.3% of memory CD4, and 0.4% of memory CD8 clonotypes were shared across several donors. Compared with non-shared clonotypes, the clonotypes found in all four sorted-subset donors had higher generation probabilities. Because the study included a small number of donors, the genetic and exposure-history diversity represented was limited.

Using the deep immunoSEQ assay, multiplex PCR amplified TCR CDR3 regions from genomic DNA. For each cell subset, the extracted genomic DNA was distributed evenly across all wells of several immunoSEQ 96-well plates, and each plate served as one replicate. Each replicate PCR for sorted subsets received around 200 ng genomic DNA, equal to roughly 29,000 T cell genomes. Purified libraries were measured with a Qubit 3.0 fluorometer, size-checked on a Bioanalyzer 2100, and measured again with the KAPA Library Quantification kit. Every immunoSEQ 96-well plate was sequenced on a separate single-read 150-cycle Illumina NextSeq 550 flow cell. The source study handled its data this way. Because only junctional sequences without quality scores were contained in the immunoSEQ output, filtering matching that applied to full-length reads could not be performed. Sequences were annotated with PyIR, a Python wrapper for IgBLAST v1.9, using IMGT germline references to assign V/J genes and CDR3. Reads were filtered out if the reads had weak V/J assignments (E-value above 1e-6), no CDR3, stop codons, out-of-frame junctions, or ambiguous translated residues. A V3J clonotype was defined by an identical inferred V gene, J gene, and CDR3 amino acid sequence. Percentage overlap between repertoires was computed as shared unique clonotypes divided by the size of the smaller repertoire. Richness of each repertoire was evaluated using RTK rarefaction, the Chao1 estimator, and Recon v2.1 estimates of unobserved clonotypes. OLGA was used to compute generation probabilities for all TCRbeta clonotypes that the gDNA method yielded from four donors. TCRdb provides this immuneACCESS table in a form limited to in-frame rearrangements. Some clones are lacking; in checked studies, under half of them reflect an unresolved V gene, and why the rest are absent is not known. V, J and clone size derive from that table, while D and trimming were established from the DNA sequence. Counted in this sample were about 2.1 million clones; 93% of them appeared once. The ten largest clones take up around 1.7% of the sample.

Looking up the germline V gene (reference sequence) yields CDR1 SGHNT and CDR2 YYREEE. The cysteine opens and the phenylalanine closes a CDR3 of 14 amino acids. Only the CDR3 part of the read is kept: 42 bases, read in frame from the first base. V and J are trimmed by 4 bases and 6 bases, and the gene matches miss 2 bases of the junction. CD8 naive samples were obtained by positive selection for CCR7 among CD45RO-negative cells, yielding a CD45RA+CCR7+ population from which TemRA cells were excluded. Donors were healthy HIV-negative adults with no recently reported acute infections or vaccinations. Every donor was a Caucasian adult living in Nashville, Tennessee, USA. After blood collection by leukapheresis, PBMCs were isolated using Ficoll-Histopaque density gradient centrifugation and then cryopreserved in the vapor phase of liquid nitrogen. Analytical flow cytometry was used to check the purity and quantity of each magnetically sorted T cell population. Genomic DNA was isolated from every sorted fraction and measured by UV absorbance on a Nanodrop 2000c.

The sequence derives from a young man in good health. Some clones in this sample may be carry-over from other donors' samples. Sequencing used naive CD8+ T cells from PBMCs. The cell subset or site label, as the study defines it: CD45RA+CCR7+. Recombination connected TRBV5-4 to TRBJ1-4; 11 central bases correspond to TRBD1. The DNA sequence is TGTGCCAGCAGCCCGGACAGGGGGCATGAAAAACTGTTTTTT. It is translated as CASSPDRGHEKLFF.